The 27 T cell receptor beta chains below all came from one sample that was sequenced in a study of OX40 agonist ivuxolimab in advanced cancers. The repertoire was sequenced with immunoSEQ multiplex PCR; TCRdb's copy has only in-frame clones and lacks some. The table lists about 40,000 clones, about 91% of them singletons. The sequenced sample was CD4+ or CD8+ T cells sorted from blood, obtained in a trial of the OX40 agonist ivuxolimab. The receptors shown here come from an adult with an advanced solid tumor such as melanoma, head and neck, liver or kidney cancer.

V usage is TRBV6-5 and J usage is TRBJ1-2; tentative D call: TRBD1 (5 bases). CDR3 length equals 15 residues. Trimming cost V 2 bases and J 1 base, with 11 bases left between them. Germline CDR1 MNHEY, CDR2 SVGAGI. CDR3: CASSYRGWVNYGYTF. The CDR3 DNA sequence: TGTGCCAGCAGTTACAGGGGTTGGGTTAACTATGGCTACACCTTC.

The chain uses TRBV7-9 and TRBJ2-2; 11 nucleotides match TRBD2. Per the germline V gene, CDR1 is SEHNR and CDR2 is FQNEAQ (reference sequence). The CDR3 runs to 17 residues. J was trimmed by 7 bases and V by 1 base; bases with no gene match: 8. The CDR3 nucleotides read TGTGCCAGCAGCTTAGGGGGACTAGCGGCAGGTTTCGGGGAGCTGTTTTTT. It encodes CASSLGGLAAGFGELFF. The variable domain in full, completed from reference TRBV7-9 and TRBJ2-2, reads DTGVSQNPRHKITKRGQNVTFRCDPISEHNRLYWYRQTLGQGPEFLTYFQNEAQLEKSRLLSDRFSAERPKGSFSTLEIQRTEQGDSAMYLCASSLGGLAAGFGELFFGEGSRLTVL.

The V call is TRBV7-3, the J call TRBJ2-1; 7 bases are a match to TRBD2. V gave up 3 bases and J gave up 0 bases; unmatched junction bases: 5. The CDR3 runs to 16 residues. CDR1 and CDR2 from the germline V gene are SGHTA and FQGTGA. The CDR3 loop reads CASSFLAGASYNEQFF. The CDR3 DNA sequence: TGTGCCAGCAGCTTCTTAGCGGGTGCCTCCTACAATGAGCAGTTCTTC. The complete variable domain, with remaining parts taken from reference TRBV7-3 and TRBJ2-1, reads GAGVSQTPSNKVTEKGKYVELRCDPISGHTALYWYRQSLGQGPEFLIYFQGTGAADDSGLPNDRFFAVRPEGSVSTLKIQRTERGDSAVYLCASSFLAGASYNEQFFGPGTRLTVL.

This sequence joins TRBV7-9 and TRBJ1-3; D is perhaps TRBD1 (5 bases). CDR1 and CDR2 (germline): SEHNR, FQNEAQ (reference sequence). V was clipped by 6 bases and J by 10 bases, with 25 bases between them. CDR3 size: 16 residues. Here the CDR3 DNA reads TGTGCCAGCAGTCAAACCCAACTCGGGGGACGTGGAACCATATATTTT. As protein: CASSQTQLGGRGTIYF.

The chain combines TRBV7-9 with TRBJ2-3, with 8 positions matching TRBD1. V lost 5 bases to trimming and J lost 0 bases; unmatched junction nucleotides: 4. The CDR3 consists of 15 residues. CDR1 and CDR2 (germline): SEHNR, FQNEAQ (reference sequence). The CDR3 DNA follows: TGTGCCAGCAGCGGACGGACAGGGAGCACAGATACGCAGTATTTT. It codes for CASSGRTGSTDTQYF.

For the CDR3, the DNA is TGTGCCAGCAGTGAAATGGGGGCCTTTGGAGAGCAGTACTTC. This codes for CASSEMGAFGEQYF. This sequence joins TRBV2 and TRBJ2-7, with a tentative D call TRBD1 (6 bases). CDR3 length equals 14 residues. Germline assignment: CDR1 SNHLY and CDR2 FYNNEI. Trimming pared 2 bases from V and 7 bases from J, leaving 15 bases between.

The CDR3 coding sequence is TGTGCCAGCAGTTACGGGCAGGGTGTAGACGAAAAACTGTTTTTT. Protein: CASSYGQGVDEKLFF. This chain links TRBV6-5 with TRBJ1-4; D might be TRBD1 (5 bases). The ends were cut back, 2 bases at V and 8 bases at J, with 15 bases in the middle. The CDR3 contains 15 residues. Germline CDR1 and CDR2: MNHEY and SVGAGI.

Only one count was recorded for this clone. The V call is TRBV5-8, the J call TRBJ2-1; 8 positions agree with TRBD2. Germline V gives CDR1 SGHTS, CDR2 YDEGEE. Trimming at V came to 4 bases and at J to 9 bases, leaving 15 bases not matched to a gene. The CDR3 runs 16 residues. CDR3 in amino acids: CASSPGEREYRSEQFF. The CDR3 region has the DNA TGTGCCAGCAGCCCAGGGGAGCGGGAGTATAGAAGTGAGCAGTTCTTC.

This clone was picked up one time. The sample carries other DNA sequences with the same CDR3. The V call is TRBV11-2, the J call TRBJ2-7; maybe TRBD1 (6 bases). V lost 3 bases, J lost 3 bases, and 9 bases lay in between. Germline-derived CDR1 and CDR2 are SGHAT and FQNNGV. The CDR3 consists of 13 residues. Here the CDR3 reads CASSFGTLYEQYF. The CDR3 DNA reads TGTGCCAGCAGCTTCGGGACACTCTACGAGCAGTACTTC.

This chain joins TRBV5-1 and TRBJ2-1, with 11 bases aligning to TRBD2. Germline CDR1 is SGHRS and CDR2 is YFSETQ. The CDR3 consists of 16 residues. The trim removed 1 base at V and 7 bases at J, leaving 7 bases unmatched. Here the CDR3 reads CASSLRLAGGGNEQFF. CDR3 bases: TGCGCCAGCAGCTTGAGGCTAGCGGGAGGAGGTAATGAGCAGTTCTTC.

The chain couples TRBV13 to TRBJ1-2, with D perhaps TRBD1 (5 bases). The CDR3 has 15 amino acids. V was clipped by 1 base and J by 7 bases, with 16 bases between them. CDR1 and CDR2 (germline): PRHDT, FYEKMQ (reference sequence). CDR3 loop: CASSLEPGPRGGYTF. The CDR3 bases are TGTGCCAGCAGCTTAGAGCCAGGCCCTAGGGGTGGCTACACCTTC.

The chain combines TRBV7-9 with TRBJ2-5, with D perhaps matching TRBD2 (5 bases). Trimming removed 4 bases from V and 1 base from J, with 16 bases in between. CDR3 length: 16 residues. The V gene's germline CDR1 is SEHNR and CDR2 FQNEAQ (reference sequence). CDR3 DNA sequence: TGTGCCAGCAGCTCACCTGAGGGTCCCATCCAAGAGACCCAGTACTTC. Its translation: CASSSPEGPIQETQYF. The variable domain in full, with the rest retrieved from reference TRBV7-9 and TRBJ2-5, is DTGVSQNPRHKITKRGQNVTFRCDPISEHNRLYWYRQTLGQGPEFLTYFQNEAQLEKSRLLSDRFSAERPKGSFSTLEIQRTEQGDSAMYLCASSSPEGPIQETQYFGPGTRLLVL.

The chain joins TRBV10-2 to TRBJ2-7; the D is unclear. Germline V gene data show CDR1 as WSHSY and CDR2 as SAAADI. This CDR3 has 12 amino acids. Trimming stripped 4 bases from V and 2 bases from J, with 6 bases between. The CDR3 region is CASSVGTYEQYF. CDR3 DNA sequence: TGCGCCAGCAGTGTAGGAACCTACGAGCAGTACTTC.

The chain joins TRBV13 to TRBJ1-4; 7 bases agree with TRBD1. The V gene's germline CDR1 is PRHDT and CDR2 FYEKMQ (reference sequence). J was trimmed by 12 bases and V by 3 bases; bases with no gene match: 4. The CDR3 spans 12 residues. The CDR3 DNA reads TGTGCCAGCAGCTTCTTAACAGGGGAACTGTTTTTT. Protein: CASSFLTGELFF.

J is TRBJ1-1 and V is TRBV4-2, with D perhaps TRBD1 (5 bases). The CDR3 runs to 14 residues. Germline V lookup: CDR1 LGHNA, CDR2 YNFKEQ. V gave up 4 bases and J gave up 8 bases, with 17 bases separating them. The CDR3 region has the DNA TGTGCCAGCAGCCCCGAACGGGGACCCTACGAAGCTTTCTTT. Translated: CASSPERGPYEAFF.

With respect to this clone: The sample has other DNA sequences that encode this CDR3 too. The chain combines TRBV9 with TRBJ2-7, with D possibly matching TRBD1 (6 bases). Looked up from germline, CDR1 is SGDLS and CDR2 is YYNGEE. With 4 bases removed from V and 2 bases from J, the gap between germline ends came to 13 bases. CDR3 size: 14 residues. CDR3 sequence (DNA): TGTGCCAGCAGCCCCCGGACAGCTACCTACGAGCAGTACTTC. Amino acids: CASSPRTATYEQYF. Supplemented by reference TRBV9 and TRBJ2-7, the full variable domain reads DSGVTQTPKHLITATGQRVTLRCSPRSGDLSVYWYQQSLDQGLQFLIQYYNGEERAKGNILERFSAQQFPDLHSELNLSSLELGDSALYFCASSPRTATYEQYFGPGTRLTVT.

V and J are TRBV4-1 and TRBJ2-1; 8 bases are shared with TRBD1. Germline-derived CDR1 and CDR2 are MGHRA and YSYEKL. V gave up 0 bases and J gave up 1 base; unmatched junction bases: 11. The CDR3 runs 19 residues. The CDR3 protein is CASSQDFGQGDVSYNEQFF. CDR3 in DNA: TGCGCCAGCAGCCAAGATTTCGGACAGGGAGATGTATCCTACAATGAGCAGTTCTTC.

The rearrangement uses TRBV4-2 and TRBJ2-7; a possible D gene is TRBD2 (6 bases). V was trimmed by 5 bases and J by 2 bases, leaving 19 bases between them. There are 16 residues in the CDR3. From germline, CDR1 is LGHNA and CDR2 YNFKEQ. CDR3: CASSSSPWREAYEQYF. Written as DNA, the CDR3 is TGTGCCAGCAGCTCCTCGCCTTGGCGGGAAGCCTACGAGCAGTACTTC.

This chain uses TRBV4-2 with TRBJ2-7, with TRBD1 identical over 7 bases. This CDR3 is 14 amino acids long. The V and J ends lost 3 bases and 5 bases, in that order; junction bases with no gene match: 7. Per the germline V gene, CDR1 is LGHNA and CDR2 is YNFKEQ. CDR3 DNA: TGTGCCAGCAGCCACCGACAGGGTCCCAACGAGCAGTACTTC. Its translation is CASSHRQGPNEQYF.

The chain recombines TRBV30 with TRBJ1-5; 8 positions match TRBD1. Germline CDR1 and CDR2: GTSNPN and SVGIG (reference sequence). Losses at the gene ends were 2 bases for V and 11 bases for J; bases not matched to a gene: 11. The CDR3 consists of 14 residues. For the CDR3, the DNA is TGTGCCTGGAGTCCCGGGACAGGAGACTGGGCCCAGCATTTT. Amino acids: CAWSPGTGDWAQHF.

This sequence joins TRBV4-1 and TRBJ2-5, with TRBD1 identical over 10 bases. This CDR3 is 18 amino acids long. Per germline, CDR1 MGHRA and CDR2 YSYEKL. With 0 bases clipped from V and 3 bases from J, the junction kept 10 bases outside the gene matches. The CDR3 DNA follows: TGCGCCAGCAGCCAAGAAATAGTGGGAGGGACAGGGGAAGAGACCCAGTACTTC. Its translation: CASSQEIVGGTGEETQYF.

This chain connects TRBV27 to TRBJ1-5; 11 bases match TRBD1. Germline CDR1 and CDR2: MNHEY and SMNVEV (reference sequence). V shed 5 bases, J shed 5 bases, and the junction held 2 bases outside the gene matches. The CDR3 covers 14 residues. Written as DNA, the CDR3 is TGTGCCAGCAGTCCGGGACAGGGGGATCAGCCCCAGCATTTT. Its protein is CASSPGQGDQPQHF.

This chain links TRBV5-4 with TRBJ1-3; D is possibly TRBD1 (6 bases). The CDR3 has 15 residues. Trimming took 0 bases from V and 4 from J, leaving 11 bases between them. Per the germline V gene, CDR1 is SGHNT and CDR2 is YYREEE (reference sequence). Here the CDR3 reads CASSLEGGTGNTIYF. The DNA of the CDR3 is TGTGCCAGCAGCTTGGAGGGGGGCACAGGAAACACCATATATTTT.

The CDR3 loop reads CASSPYRAKGLGANVLTF. In DNA, the CDR3 is TGCGCCAGCAGCCCTTACAGGGCGAAGGGTCTCGGGGCCAACGTCCTGACTTTC. The chain employs TRBV4-1 and TRBJ2-6; D is perhaps TRBD1 (6 bases). V was trimmed by 4 bases and J by 4 bases, leaving 20 bases between them. This CDR3 contains 18 residues. Per germline, CDR1 MGHRA and CDR2 YSYEKL.

This clone appeared a single time. The gene calls are TRBV7-8 and TRBJ2-7; 8 positions agree with TRBD1. CDR1 and CDR2 from the germline V gene are SGHVS and FQNEAQ. Losses at the gene ends were 5 bases for V and 2 bases for J; bases not matched to a gene: 8. This CDR3 has 15 residues. Written as DNA, the CDR3 is TGTGCCAGCAGCCCCCGGACAGGGAGGACCTACGAGCAGTACTTC. This sequence encodes CASSPRTGRTYEQYF. Together with reference TRBV7-8 and TRBJ2-7, the CDR3 gives the full variable domain: GAGVSQSPRYKVAKRGQDVALRCDPISGHVSLFWYQQALGQGPEFLTYFQNEAQLDKSGLPSDRFFAERPEGSVSTLKIQRTQQEDSAVYLCASSPRTGRTYEQYFGPGTRLTVT.

This sequence joins TRBV6-6 and TRBJ1-1, with TRBD1 identical over 11 bases. The J segment lost 8 bases and the V segment lost 2 bases, leaving 1 base of the junction unmatched. The germline V gene has CDR1 MNHNY and CDR2 SVGAGI (reference sequence). The CDR3 runs 13 residues. Here the CDR3 DNA reads TGTGCCAGCAGTTACGGGACAGGGGGAGAAGCTTTCTTT. Translating it yields CASSYGTGGEAFF.

This clone was counted only a few times. The CDR3 protein is CASKFRGLVAFKGYTF. The CDR3 bases are TGCGCCAGCAAATTCCGGGGGTTGGTAGCGTTTAAAGGCTACACCTTC. The rearrangement joins TRBV10-1 to TRBJ1-2; possibly TRBD1 for D (5 bases). CDR3 length equals 16 residues. CDR1 WNHNN and CDR2 SYGVQD come from the germline V gene (reference sequence). V dropped 7 bases and J dropped 8 bases, with 26 bases sitting between them.